One sample yielded the 18 T cell receptor beta chains listed below, sequenced in a study of shared clonotypes between healthy human individuals. The repertoire was sequenced with immunoSEQ multiplex PCR; TCRdb's copy has only in-frame clones and lacks some. There are about 490,000 clones in the sample; about 80% occur only once, and roughly 12% lies in the top ten. The sequencing sample was made of PBMCs. Receptors originate from a middle-aged woman in good health. Some clones in this sample may be carry-over from other donors' samples.

The V gene is TRBV5-1, the J gene TRBJ2-6; weak D call: TRBD1 (6 bases). Germline V CDR1 and CDR2: SGHRS, YFSETQ. Trimming shortened V by 3 bases and J by 0 bases, and 7 bases separated the two germline ends. This CDR3 contains 15 residues. CDR3 sequence (DNA): TGCGCCAGCAGCTCACAGGGCTCTGGGGCCAACGTCCTGACTTTC. Its translation: CASSSQGSGANVLTF.

V and J are TRBV30 and TRBJ2-5; D remains ambiguous. Germline CDR1 GTSNPN, CDR2 SVGIG (reference sequence). V was shortened by 5 bases and J by 1 base, with 11 bases between the two germline ends. The CDR3 sequence is 13 residues long. For the CDR3, the DNA is TGTGCCTGGGCTGATAACAGCCAAGAGACCCAGTACTTC. Translating gives CAWADNSQETQYF.

V is TRBV28 and J is TRBJ2-4, with TRBD1 matching 8 bases. The CDR3 sequence is 19 residues long. Germline CDR1 MDHEN, CDR2 SYDVKM. Trimming took 4 bases from V and 0 from J; bases not matched to a gene: 14. The CDR3 bases are TGTGCCAGCAGTTGGCCCGGCAGGGGGCAGGGGGTAGCCAAAAACATTCAGTACTTC. Translation: CASSWPGRGQGVAKNIQYF.

In regard to this clone: This may arise from a read error, as a much more abundant clone is one base away. The chain links TRBV5-3 to TRBJ2-7; 11 nucleotides agree with TRBD2. TRBV5-3 is designated an ORF whose function remains uncertain. The trim removed 4 bases at V and 0 bases at J, leaving 6 bases unmatched. The CDR3 consists of 16 residues. The DNA for the CDR3 is TGTGCCAGAAGCCGGGGACTAGCGGTGCTCTCCTACGAGCAGTACTTC. This gives the protein CARSRGLAVLSYEQYF.

A remark on this clone: Given a far larger clone just one base away, this is likely a sequencing read error. This chain connects TRBV10-2 to TRBJ1-5; tentatively, D is TRBD1 (5 bases). The CDR3 runs to 15 residues. Trimming took 2 bases from V and 2 from J, leaving 10 bases between them. Germline V CDR1 and CDR2: WSHSY, SAAADI. The CDR3 reads CASSEDSTRNQPQHF. The CDR3 DNA sequence: TGCGCCAGCAGTGAGGACAGTACCCGCAATCAGCCCCAGCATTTT.

The V and J genes are TRBV19 and TRBJ2-7, with 9 nucleotides matching TRBD1. Germline trimming cut 4 bases from V and 3 bases from J; bases unmatched to any gene: 4. Looked up from germline, CDR1 is LNHDA and CDR2 is SQIVND (reference sequence). CDR3 size: 14 residues. CDR3 coding DNA: TGTGCCAGTAGTACCACAGGGGGCTTCTACGAGCAGTACTTC. Its protein is CASSTTGGFYEQYF.

This clone was seen a single time. V usage is TRBV7-2 and J usage is TRBJ2-1; D unclear. V gave up 5 bases and J gave up 2 bases, with 4 bases separating them. The CDR3 sequence is 12 residues long. Germline V gene data show CDR1 as SGHTA and CDR2 as FQGNSA. Written as DNA, the CDR3 is TGTGCCAGCAGCGGGGCCTACAATGAGCAGTTCTTC. This gives the protein CASSGAYNEQFF.

J is TRBJ1-2 and V is TRBV11-3; D unclear. Germline CDR1 is SGHNT and CDR2 is YENEEA. The CDR3 contains 13 residues. Trimming left V 1 base short and J 3 bases short, with 6 bases between. The CDR3 reads CASSLVGHYGYTF. As DNA, the CDR3 is TGTGCCAGCAGCTTAGTAGGTCACTATGGCTACACCTTC.

The chain employs TRBV4-3 and TRBJ1-2, with D perhaps TRBD1 (5 bases). Germline assignment: CDR1 LGHNA and CDR2 YSLEER. CDR3 length: 13 residues. Between the trimmed V and J ends, which lost 4 bases and 5 bases, there was a span of 11 bases. The DNA of the CDR3 is TGCGCCAGCAGCCCGAATGGGGGGTATGGCTACACCTTC. It yields the protein CASSPNGGYGYTF.

The chain recombines TRBV18 with TRBJ2-7, with a tentative D call TRBD2 (6 bases). V was cut by 3 bases and J by 1 base, with 10 bases left in between. CDR1 and CDR2 (germline): KGHSH, LQKENI. The CDR3 spans 14 residues. The CDR3 loop reads CASSPPGGSYEQYF. Here the CDR3 DNA reads TGTGCCAGCTCACCCCCCGGGGGATCCTACGAGCAGTACTTC.

In this sample, this clone turned up a few times. This chain joins TRBV25-1 and TRBJ1-1; no definite D call. The germline V and J ends were trimmed by 9 bases and 1 base, with 12 bases remaining between them. The germline V gene has CDR1 MGHDK and CDR2 SYGVNS. This CDR3 has 13 residues. The CDR3 DNA is TGTGCCAGTTCGCGGATCGAGAACACTGAAGCTTTCTTT. Translated, it gives CASSRIENTEAFF.

This sequence joins TRBV15 and TRBJ1-3, with no clear D. The CDR3 sequence is 15 residues long. CDR1 and CDR2 from the germline V gene are LNHNV and YYDKDF (reference sequence). Trimming took off 0 bases at V and 3 bases at J, with 9 bases between the two ends. The CDR3 reads CATSREAGYGNTIYF. The CDR3 nucleotides read TGTGCCACCAGCAGAGAAGCAGGTTATGGAAACACCATATATTTT.

This clone was counted between two and nine times. The genes are TRBV4-2 and TRBJ1-5; 8 nucleotides line up with TRBD1. Per germline, CDR1 LGHNA and CDR2 YNFKEQ. V was clipped by 0 bases and J by 0 bases; unmatched bases: 4. This CDR3 is built from 17 residues. The CDR3 loop reads CASSQDRGLYSNQPQHF. The DNA for the CDR3 is TGTGCCAGCAGCCAAGACAGGGGGCTATATAGCAATCAGCCCCAGCATTTT.

The chain is built from TRBV10-3 and TRBJ2-5; 7 bases align to TRBD2. Germline loops: CDR1 ENHRY, CDR2 SYGVKD. With V trimmed by 9 bases and J by 3 bases, 10 bases remained unmatched. There are 14 residues in the CDR3. Written as DNA, the CDR3 is TGTGCCATAAGCCGGGACGGGGGGAAAGAGACCCAGTACTTC. Amino acid sequence: CAISRDGGKETQYF.

The chain links TRBV5-1 to TRBJ2-3, with 13 bases identical to TRBD2. Unmatched junction bases numbered 9, after V lost 6 bases and J lost 2 bases. Germline V gene data show CDR1 as SGHRS and CDR2 as YFSETQ. This CDR3 spans 17 amino acids. Here the CDR3 reads CASISGTSGMNTDTQYF. CDR3 DNA sequence: TGCGCCAGCATCTCAGGGACTAGCGGGATGAACACAGATACGCAGTATTTT.

The chain combines TRBV19 with TRBJ1-5; tentative D call: TRBD1 (5 bases). V dropped 3 bases and J dropped 7 bases, with 16 bases sitting between them. This CDR3 contains 15 residues. Germline-derived CDR1 and CDR2 are LNHDA and SQIVND (reference sequence). The CDR3 DNA reads TGTGCCAGTAGTATTCCCAGGGTCGGACGGCAGCCCCAGCATTTT. Translating it yields CASSIPRVGRQPQHF. The whole variable domain, filled in from reference TRBV19 and TRBJ1-5, reads DGGITQSPKYLFRKEGQNVTLSCEQNLNHDAMYWYRQDPGQGLRLIYYSQIVNDFQKGDIAEGYSVSREKKESFPLTVTSAQKNPTAFYLCASSIPRVGRQPQHFGDGTRLSIL.

The rearrangement links TRBV7-9 to TRBJ1-4; D unresolved. CDR1 is SEHNR, CDR2 FQNEAQ, per germline (reference sequence). Trimming stripped 6 bases from V and 0 bases from J, with 11 bases between. This CDR3 comprises 15 residues. The CDR3 reads CASSFLAATNEKLFF. CDR3 sequence (DNA): TGTGCCAGCAGTTTCCTTGCTGCAACTAATGAAAAACTGTTTTTT.

The chain combines TRBV5-1 with TRBJ1-5; a weak D match, TRBD1 (5 bases). This CDR3 is 14 amino acids long. V was pared by 1 base and J by 7 bases, with 12 bases between. Germline V lookup: CDR1 SGHRS, CDR2 YFSETQ. DNA for the CDR3: TGCGCCAGCAGCTTGTACGGGGCTGGGCAGCCCCAGCATTTT. Translating it yields CASSLYGAGQPQHF.